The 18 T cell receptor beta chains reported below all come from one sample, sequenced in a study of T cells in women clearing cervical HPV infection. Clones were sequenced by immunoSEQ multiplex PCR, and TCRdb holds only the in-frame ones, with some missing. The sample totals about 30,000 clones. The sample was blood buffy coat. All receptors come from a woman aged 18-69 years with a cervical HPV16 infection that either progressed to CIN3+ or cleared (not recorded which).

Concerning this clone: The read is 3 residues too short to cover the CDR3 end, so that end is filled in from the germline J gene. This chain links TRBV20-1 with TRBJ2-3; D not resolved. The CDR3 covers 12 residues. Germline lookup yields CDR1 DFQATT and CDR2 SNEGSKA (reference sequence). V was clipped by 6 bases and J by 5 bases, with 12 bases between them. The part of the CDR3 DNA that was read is TGCAGTGCAAGGTACGGCGGAGATACG. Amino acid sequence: CSARYGGDT. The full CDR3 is CSARYGGDTQYF.

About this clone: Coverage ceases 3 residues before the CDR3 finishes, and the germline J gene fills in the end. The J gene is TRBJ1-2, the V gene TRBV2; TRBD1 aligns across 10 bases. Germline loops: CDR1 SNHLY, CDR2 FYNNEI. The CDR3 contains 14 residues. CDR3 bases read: TGTGCCAGCAGGGGGACAGGGGATTCCTACGAC. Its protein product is CASRGTGDSYD. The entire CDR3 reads CASRGTGDSYDYTF.

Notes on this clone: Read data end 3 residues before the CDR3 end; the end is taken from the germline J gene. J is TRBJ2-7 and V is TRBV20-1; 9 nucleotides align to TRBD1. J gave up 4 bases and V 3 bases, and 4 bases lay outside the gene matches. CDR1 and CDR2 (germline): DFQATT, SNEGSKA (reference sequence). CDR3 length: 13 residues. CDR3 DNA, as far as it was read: TGCAGTGCTAGTGGGACAGGGTATTACGAG. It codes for CSASGTGYYE. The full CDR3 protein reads CSASGTGYYEQYF.

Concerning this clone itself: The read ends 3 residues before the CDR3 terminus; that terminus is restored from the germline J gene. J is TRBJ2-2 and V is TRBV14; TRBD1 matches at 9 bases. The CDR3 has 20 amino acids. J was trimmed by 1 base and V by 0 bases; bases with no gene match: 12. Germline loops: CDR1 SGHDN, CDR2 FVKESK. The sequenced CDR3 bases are TGTGCCAGCAGCCAAGAATGGTCGGACAGGGGAGAAGAGAACACCGGGGAG. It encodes CASSQEWSDRGEENTGE. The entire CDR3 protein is CASSQEWSDRGEENTGELFF.

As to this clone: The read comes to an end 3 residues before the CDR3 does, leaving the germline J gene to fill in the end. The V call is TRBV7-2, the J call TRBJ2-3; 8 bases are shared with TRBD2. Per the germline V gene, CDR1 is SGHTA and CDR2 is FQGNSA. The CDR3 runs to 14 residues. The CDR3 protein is CASSPGTSRGTQYF. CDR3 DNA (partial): TGTGCCAGCAGCCCCGGGACTAGTCGGGGGACG.

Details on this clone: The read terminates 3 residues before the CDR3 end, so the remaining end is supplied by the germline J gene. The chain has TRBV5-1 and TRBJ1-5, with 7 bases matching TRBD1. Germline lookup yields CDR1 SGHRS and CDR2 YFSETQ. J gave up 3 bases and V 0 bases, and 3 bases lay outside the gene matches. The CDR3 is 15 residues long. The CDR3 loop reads CASSLGGTANQPQHF. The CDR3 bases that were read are TGCGCCAGCAGCTTGGGGGGGACAGCCAATCAGCCC.

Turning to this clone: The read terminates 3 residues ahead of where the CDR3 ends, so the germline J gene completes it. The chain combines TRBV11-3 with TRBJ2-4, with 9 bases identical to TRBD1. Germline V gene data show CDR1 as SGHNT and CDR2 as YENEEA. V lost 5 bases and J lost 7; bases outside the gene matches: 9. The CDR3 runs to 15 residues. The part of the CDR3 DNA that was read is TGTGCCAGCAGCAAACGACAGGGGGTATGGAACATT. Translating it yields CASSKRQGVWNI. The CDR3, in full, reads CASSKRQGVWNIQYF.

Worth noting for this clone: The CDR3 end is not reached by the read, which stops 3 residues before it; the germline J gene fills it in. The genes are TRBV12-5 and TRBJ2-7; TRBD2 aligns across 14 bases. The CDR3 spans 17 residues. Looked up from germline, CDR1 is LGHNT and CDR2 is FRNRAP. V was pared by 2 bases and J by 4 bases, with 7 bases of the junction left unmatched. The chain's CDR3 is CASGLSGLAGGKYEQYF. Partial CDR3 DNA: TGTGCTAGTGGTTTGTCCGGACTAGCGGGAGGTAAATACGAG.

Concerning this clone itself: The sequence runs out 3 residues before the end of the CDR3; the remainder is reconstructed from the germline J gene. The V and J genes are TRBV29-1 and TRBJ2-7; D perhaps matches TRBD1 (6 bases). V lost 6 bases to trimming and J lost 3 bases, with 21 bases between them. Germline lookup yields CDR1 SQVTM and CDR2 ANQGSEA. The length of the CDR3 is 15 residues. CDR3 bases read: TGCAGCGTCATATGGGACCTGCGGACAGACTACGAG. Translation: CSVIWDLRTDYE. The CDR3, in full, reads CSVIWDLRTDYEQYF.

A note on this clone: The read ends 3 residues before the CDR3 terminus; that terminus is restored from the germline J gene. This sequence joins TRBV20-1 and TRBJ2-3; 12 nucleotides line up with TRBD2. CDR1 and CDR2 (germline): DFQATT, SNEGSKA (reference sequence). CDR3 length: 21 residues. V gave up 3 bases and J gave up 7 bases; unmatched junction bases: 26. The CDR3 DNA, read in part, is TGCAGTGCTAGCGCAGTGATTCAGGGGACTAGCGGGCTCCGTCCAACACATACG. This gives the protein CSASAVIQGTSGLRPTHT. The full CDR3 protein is CSASAVIQGTSGLRPTHTQYF.

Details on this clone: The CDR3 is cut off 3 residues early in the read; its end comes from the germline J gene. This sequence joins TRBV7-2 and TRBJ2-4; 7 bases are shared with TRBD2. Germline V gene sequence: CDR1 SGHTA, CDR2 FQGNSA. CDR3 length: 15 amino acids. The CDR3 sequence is CASSLGRGSEGFQYF. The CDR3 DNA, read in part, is TGTGCCAGCAGCTTAGGTCGCGGGAGCGAGGGATTT.

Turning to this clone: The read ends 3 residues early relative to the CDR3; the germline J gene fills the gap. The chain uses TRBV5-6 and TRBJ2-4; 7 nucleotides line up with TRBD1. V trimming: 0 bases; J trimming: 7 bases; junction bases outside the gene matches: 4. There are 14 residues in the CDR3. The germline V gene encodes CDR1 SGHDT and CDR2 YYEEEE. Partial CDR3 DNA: TGTGCCAGCAGCTTGGGAGGGGGCTACAACATT. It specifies CASSLGGGYNI. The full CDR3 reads CASSLGGGYNIQYF.

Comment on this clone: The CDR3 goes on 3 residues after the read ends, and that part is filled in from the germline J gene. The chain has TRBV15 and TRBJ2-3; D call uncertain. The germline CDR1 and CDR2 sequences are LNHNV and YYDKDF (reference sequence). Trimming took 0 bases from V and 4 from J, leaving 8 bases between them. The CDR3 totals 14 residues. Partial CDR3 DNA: TGTGCCACCAGCAGAGATCGAGGTGCAGATACG. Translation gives CATSRDRGADT. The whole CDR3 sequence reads CATSRDRGADTQYF.

Incomplete CDR3 DNA: TGTGCCAGCAGCCCGACAGGATTTGACTATGGT. Protein product: CASSPTGFDYG. The whole CDR3 sequence is CASSPTGFDYGQYF. The chain combines TRBV7-2 with TRBJ2-4; D may be TRBD1 (6 bases). The read is 3 residues too short to cover the CDR3 end, so that end is filled in from the germline J gene. The CDR3 loop spans 14 amino acids. The germline gives CDR1 SGHTA, CDR2 FQGNSA.

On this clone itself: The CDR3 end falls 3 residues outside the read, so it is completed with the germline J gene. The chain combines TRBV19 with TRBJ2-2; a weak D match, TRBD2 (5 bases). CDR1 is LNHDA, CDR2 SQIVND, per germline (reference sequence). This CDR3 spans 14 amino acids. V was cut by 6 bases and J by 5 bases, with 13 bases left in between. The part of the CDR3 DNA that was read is TGTGCCAGTAGCGAGAGCGGCTCTACCGGGGAG. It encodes CASSESGSTGE. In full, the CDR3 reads CASSESGSTGELFF.

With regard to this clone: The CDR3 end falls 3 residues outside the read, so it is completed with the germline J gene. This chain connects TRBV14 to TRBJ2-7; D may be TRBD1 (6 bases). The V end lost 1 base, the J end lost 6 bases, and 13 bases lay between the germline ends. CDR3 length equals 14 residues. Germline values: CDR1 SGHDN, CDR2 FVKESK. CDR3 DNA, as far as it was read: TGTGCCAGCAGCCAAGTATCCGACAGGCGCGAG. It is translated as CASSQVSDRRE. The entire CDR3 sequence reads CASSQVSDRREQYF. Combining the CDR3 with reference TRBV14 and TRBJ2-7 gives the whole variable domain EAGVTQFPSHSVIEKGQTVTLRCDPISGHDNLYWYRRVMGKEIKFLLHFVKESKQDESGMPNNRFLAERTGGTYSTLKVQPAELEDSGVYFCASSQVSDRREQYFGPGTRLTVT.

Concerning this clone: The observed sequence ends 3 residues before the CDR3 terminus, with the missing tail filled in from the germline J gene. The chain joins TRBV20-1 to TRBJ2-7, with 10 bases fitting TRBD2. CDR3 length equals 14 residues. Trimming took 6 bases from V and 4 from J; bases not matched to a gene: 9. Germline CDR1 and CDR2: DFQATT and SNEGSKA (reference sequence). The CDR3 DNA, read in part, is TGCAGTGCCACCTCTAGCGGGAGAAGGTACGAG. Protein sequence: CSATSSGRRYE. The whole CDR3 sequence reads CSATSSGRRYEQYF.

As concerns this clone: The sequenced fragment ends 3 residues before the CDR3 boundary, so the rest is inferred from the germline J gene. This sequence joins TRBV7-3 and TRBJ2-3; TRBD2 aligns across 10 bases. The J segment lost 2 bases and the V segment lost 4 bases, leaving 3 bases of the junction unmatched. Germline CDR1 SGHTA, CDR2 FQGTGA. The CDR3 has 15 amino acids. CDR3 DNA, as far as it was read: TGTGCCAGCAGCTCCGGGACTAGCGCCACAGATACG. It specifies CASSSGTSATDT. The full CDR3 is CASSSGTSATDTQYF.